Following are 10 T cell receptor beta chains from one sample sequenced in a study of blood T cell repertoires in COVID-19. The table came from immunoSEQ multiplex PCR; TCRdb's copy has only in-frame clones and leaves some out. Among 190,000 or so clones listed, around 87% were seen once. The specimen sequenced was peripheral blood. These receptors were collected from a young woman who had recovered from COVID-19.

The J gene is TRBJ2-5, the V gene TRBV25-1; TRBD2 matches at 8 bases. CDR3 length: 18 residues. V lost 2 bases and J lost 7; bases outside the gene matches: 18. Germline CDR1 MGHDK, CDR2 SYGVNS. The CDR3 coding sequence is TGTGCCAGCAGTGAACGGCCGGCCGGTCGGGGGGGAGCGGGGACCCAGTACTTC. This codes for CASSERPAGRGGAGTQYF.

The chain uses TRBV6-2 or TRBV6-3 and TRBJ2-3; 11 positions agree with TRBD2. Germline CDR1 and CDR2: MNHEY and SVGEGT. This CDR3 region has 15 residues. With 4 bases clipped from V and 2 bases from J, the junction kept 2 bases outside the gene matches. DNA of the CDR3: TGTGCCAGCAGTTCGGGACTAGCGGACACAGATACGCAGTATTTT. This sequence encodes CASSSGLADTDTQYF.

This clone has more than one count but fewer than ten. The CDR3: CASGDHDGGEQFF. As DNA, the CDR3 is TGTGCTAGTGGTGACCACGACGGGGGTGAGCAGTTCTTC. The rearrangement joins TRBV12-5 to TRBJ2-1, with D possibly TRBD2 on 6 matching bases. Germline CDR1 is LGHNT and CDR2 is FRNRAP. This CDR3 has 13 amino acids. The V end lost 5 bases, the J end lost 9 bases, and 14 bases lay between the germline ends.

The V call is TRBV18, the J call TRBJ1-3; D is perhaps TRBD1 (5 bases). This CDR3 contains 16 residues. Per germline, CDR1 KGHSH and CDR2 LQKENI. V was clipped by 3 bases and J by 0 bases, with 12 bases between them. The CDR3 sequence is CASSPGQPGSGNTIYF. CDR3 bases: TGTGCCAGCTCACCTGGACAACCGGGCTCTGGAAACACCATATATTTT.

The chain uses TRBV24-1 and TRBJ2-7; TRBD1 is a possible D gene (5 bases). This CDR3 spans 12 amino acids. V was cut by 3 bases and J by 3 bases, with 5 bases left in between. Germline assignment: CDR1 KGHDR and CDR2 SFDVKD. The CDR3 nucleotides are TGTGCCACCAGTGATGACAGCTACGAGCAGTACTTC. Protein: CATSDDSYEQYF.

V is TRBV10-3 and J is TRBJ2-1, with TRBD2 matching 10 bases. The CDR3 is 16 amino acids. Per germline, CDR1 ENHRY and CDR2 SYGVKD. The ends lost 2 bases at V and 0 bases at J; junction bases unmatched: 1. CDR3 sequence reads: CAISERLAGSYNEQFF. The CDR3 coding sequence is TGTGCCATCAGTGAGCGACTAGCGGGCTCCTACAATGAGCAGTTCTTC.

CDR3 residues: CASSPPGTGGGKNIQYF. The CDR3 region has the DNA TGTGCCAGCAGTCCCCCAGGGACAGGCGGCGGCAAAAACATTCAGTACTTC. The V gene is TRBV27, the J gene TRBJ2-4, with 8 bases lining up with TRBD1. Per germline, CDR1 MNHEY and CDR2 SMNVEV (reference sequence). The junction had 12 bases not matched to a gene; V was cut back by 5 bases and J by 3 bases. The CDR3 totals 17 residues.

J is TRBJ2-1 and V is TRBV29-1, with D tentatively TRBD2 (6 bases). Trimming removed 3 bases from V and 4 bases from J, with 13 bases in between. From germline, CDR1 is SQVTM and CDR2 ANQGSEA. This CDR3 comprises 14 residues. The CDR3 coding sequence is TGCAGCGTTGAGAGGGAGGCCCAATACAATGAGCAGTTCTTC. Protein: CSVEREAQYNEQFF.

The genes are TRBV19 and TRBJ2-7, with D unresolved. With 0 bases removed from V and 5 bases from J, the gap between germline ends came to 8 bases. The CDR3 consists of 13 residues. The germline CDR1 and CDR2 sequences are LNHDA and SQIVND (reference sequence). For the CDR3, the DNA is TGTGCCAGTAGTATAGATCTACAGAACGAGCAGTACGTC. It specifies CASSIDLQNEQYV.

The J gene is TRBJ2-1, the V gene TRBV5-5; 9 bases fit TRBD1. V dropped 2 bases and J dropped 6; count of bases not matched to a gene: 3. Germline-derived CDR1 and CDR2 are SGHKS and YYEKEE (reference sequence). The CDR3 has 14 amino acids. CDR3 DNA sequence: TGTGCCAGCAGCTTCGGGACAGGGTTCAATGAGCAGTTCTTC. It codes for CASSFGTGFNEQFF.